This T cell receptor beta chain is drawn from a study of blood T cell repertoires in COVID-19. Study-wide background: The origin of the acute and convalescent COVID-19 samples was the United States, Italy and Spain. T cells, B-cell-depleted T cells, or PBMCs supplied cDNA or gDNA.

The V segment lost 4 bases and the J segment 5 bases; nucleotides outside the gene matches: 14. This CDR3 is 17 amino acids long. CDR1 and CDR2 from the germline V gene are SGHTA and FQGNSA. Source study methods: Nucleated cell number was recorded as an estimate derived from reference gene primer amplification. Data came from immunoSEQ multiplex PCR; TCRdb stores just in-frame clones and leaves some out. V, J and clone size reflect that table, while D and trimming were determined from the DNA. The sample contains nearly 350,000 clones, around 88% of which appear only once. Sequenced input: peripheral blood. The V and J genes are TRBV7-2 and TRBJ2-5; TRBD1 matches 9 bases. This TCR was recovered from a man aged 25-45 years with active or convalescent COVID-19. CDR3 sequence reads: CASSSTRGQGTGETQYF. The CDR3, as DNA: TGTGCCAGCAGCTCCACGAGGGGACAGGGAACGGGGGAGACCCAGTACTTC. The full variable domain, with the rest looked up from reference TRBV7-2 and TRBJ2-5, is GAGVSQSPSNKVTEKGKDVELRCDPISGHTALYWYRQSLGQGLEFLIYFQGNSAPDKSGLPSDRFSAERTGGSVSTLTIQRTQQEDSAVYLCASSSTRGQGTGETQYFGPGTRLLVL.